This is a list of T cell receptor beta chains from one sample in a study of blood T cells in healthy people across ages. TCRdb passed the 5' RACE reads through MiXCR, listing each CDR3 protein once. The data show roughly 1.4 million distinct CDR3 sequences, with roughly 60% seen just once and 6.7% held by the top ten. Material: blood. All receptors come from a man younger than 35 in good health. Each CDR3 is given with its conserved first and last residue. D genes are given only for firm matches. Clone size is shown for a subset of rows, as once, few, many or a class of expanded clone.

clone_size | j_call | d_call | v_call | cdr3_aa
few | TRBJ2-1 | . | TRBV7-9 | CASSLRLVSAYNEQFF
. | TRBJ1-1 | . | TRBV15 | CATSSPGYMNTEAFF
. | TRBJ1-2 | . | TRBV2 | CASSVVAINGYTF
. | TRBJ1-1 | TRBD1 | TRBV29-1 | CSVNRQGGTEAFF
many | TRBJ2-5 | . | TRBV6-1 | CASSEGAGWETQYF
. | TRBJ2-5 | TRBD2 | TRBV6-1 | CASSEVSKLATQETQYF
. | TRBJ1-2 | . | TRBV3-1 | CASSHPDRNYGYTF
few | TRBJ2-7 | . | TRBV5-1 | CASSLAPGGRFAYEQYF
. | TRBJ1-2 | . | TRBV28 | CASSFMSLNYGYTF
. | . | . | TRBV7-9 | CASSLTVPEQYF
once | TRBJ2-2 | . | TRBV12-3/TRBV12-4 | CASSLQDIRANTGELFF
. | TRBJ2-5 | TRBD1 | TRBV5-4 | CASSSLTGGQETQYF
. | TRBJ1-5 | . | TRBV12-3/TRBV12-4 | CASSFFLSQTDQPQHF
. | TRBJ2-1 | . | TRBV20-1 | CSARGANEQFF